The entry below gives a single T cell receptor (beta chain) sequence along with its context. Antigen: not known. This entry comes from a study of cytomegalovirus exposure and HLA in healthy donors. Study findings and constraints: Both high specificity and high sensitivity reportedly marked the classifier's diagnosis of cytomegalovirus status.

Repertoires were generated with immunoSEQ multiplex PCR, while TCRdb's copy carries only in-frame clones and drops some. There are under 300,000 clones in the sample; approximately 83% occur only once, and about 1% lies in the top ten. The CDR3 length is 15 residues. With 6 bases removed from V and 7 bases from J, the gap between germline ends came to 18 bases. Germline V gives CDR1 MNHNS, CDR2 SASEGT. The sample taken for sequencing was PBMCs. This receptor was obtained from a woman aged 18-29 years in good health and CMV-seronegative. The V and J genes are TRBV6-1 and TRBJ1-4; D is perhaps TRBD1 (5 bases). Written as DNA, the CDR3 is TGTGCCAGCAGCGAAATAAGGGGATGGGTTGAAAAACTGTTTTTT. Amino acid sequence: CASSEIRGWVEKLFF.